This is a list of T cell receptor beta chains from one sample in a study of monozygotic twins with inflammatory bowel disease. TCRdb reprocessed the 5' RACE reads and reports one entry per CDR3 protein, with no DNA. The ten most abundant clones cover around 2% of a sample with about 330,000 distinct CDR3 sequences. Sequenced: blood. These receptors came from a human donor with ulcerative colitis or Crohn's disease, or a healthy co-twin of an affected twin (not recorded which). Both conserved end residues are part of each CDR3.

j_gene,v_gene,CDR3aa
TRBJ2-7,TRBV27,CASSLSGLPYEQYF
TRBJ2-1,TRBV21-1,CASSSGTSGRNVTYNEQFF
TRBJ2-7,TRBV12-3/TRBV12-4,CASRLGQVYEQYF
TRBJ2-1,TRBV7-3,CASSLGSGSLYNEQFF
TRBJ2-2,TRBV20-1,CSASRGGRTTGELFF
TRBJ2-7,TRBV4-1,CASSLGQGARNEQYF
TRBJ2-7,TRBV5-4,CASSLDGVEQYF
TRBJ1-4,TRBV6-1,CAARRFPSTNEKLFF
TRBJ1-5,TRBV19,CASSMLSVGQPQHF
TRBJ1-2,TRBV9,CASSVGGRNYGYTF
TRBJ1-5,TRBV20-1,CSAQKPGTPNQPQHF
TRBJ2-2,TRBV9,CASSVGDRTNTGELFF
TRBJ1-1,TRBV7-2,CASSRGTGLTEAFF
TRBJ2-1,TRBV7-6,CASSFGTGPWDEQFF
TRBJ2-3,TRBV7-9,CASSWIGLAGTDTQYF
TRBJ2-1,TRBV12-3/TRBV12-4,CASSPIVRQTEQFF
TRBJ2-7,TRBV28,CASSLSRGEQYF
TRBJ2-2,TRBV7-7,CASSSTSGPSGELFF
TRBJ1-4,TRBV6-5,CASSHQTRTDEKLFF
TRBJ2-7,TRBV20-1,CSATWDGTGAEQYF
TRBJ2-1,TRBV15,CATSGGTINNEQFF
TRBJ2-5,TRBV3-1,CASSQVDQETQYF
TRBJ1-2,TRBV5-1,CASSLDLGDYGYTF
TRBJ1-2,TRBV7-9,CASSLEQTGHYGYTF
TRBJ2-7,TRBV10-1,CASSGRAPSSSYEQYF
TRBJ1-1,TRBV6-5,CASAAGGALKAFF
TRBJ2-1,TRBV11-2,CASSPSKGQHNEQFF
TRBJ2-2,TRBV29-1,CSVGQADTGELFF
TRBJ2-1,TRBV19,CASSPGQGAFEQFF
TRBJ1-6,TRBV7-9,CASSSDSPLHF
TRBJ2-2,TRBV3-1,CASSPSGGGELFF
TRBJ2-2,TRBV7-6,CASSSQRRELFF
TRBJ2-2,TRBV7-2,CASSDDRTTGELFF
TRBJ2-7,TRBV5-1,CASSLTDREPYEQYF
TRBJ2-1,TRBV29-1,CSVSGAEGSYNEQFF
TRBJ2-1,TRBV19,CASSRQGVLQSYNEQFF